This TCR beta chain was sequenced during a study of OX40 agonist ivuxolimab in advanced cancers. CDR3 length: 16 amino acids. J was trimmed by 4 bases and V by 5 bases; bases with no gene match: 3. Germline CDR1 is SGHTA and CDR2 is FQGNSA. Method: immunoSEQ multiplex PCR; TCRdb's copy keeps in-frame clones and lacks some. The sample has about 77,000 clones, 89% seen once. The sequencing here drew on CD4+ or CD8+ T cells sorted from blood, taken in a trial of the OX40 agonist ivuxolimab. This chain uses TRBV7-2 with TRBJ2-2, with TRBD2 matching 14 bases. This receptor was identified in an adult with an advanced solid tumor such as melanoma, head and neck, liver or kidney cancer. CDR3 amino acids: CASSPTSGRVTGELFF. The CDR3 nucleotides read TGTGCCAGCAGCCCGACTAGCGGGAGGGTCACCGGGGAGCTGTTTTTT.